This paragraph reports one TCR beta chain. These data are taken from a study of T cells in Graves' hyperthyroidism and ophthalmopathy. RNA transcripts were the template for amplifying TCR beta CDR3 regions. Initially, a first-round RT-PCR of the TCR CDR3 employed the HTBI primer set. TCRdb passed the multiplex PCR reads through MiXCR, listing each CDR3 protein once. The table shows roughly 510,000 distinct CDR3 sequences, with about 20% occurring only once. The material sequenced was blood. The source of this sequence is a man in his late teens or twenties with Graves' hyperthyroidism.

The CDR3 here is CASSPLGGANTEAFF. For the CDR3, the DNA is TGTGCCAGTAGCCCCCTAGGAGGGGCGAACACTGAAGCTTTCTTT. The rearrangement uses TRBV19 and TRBJ1-1; D is possibly TRBD1 (5 bases). CDR1 and CDR2 (germline): LNHDA, SQIVND (reference sequence). The CDR3 runs 15 residues. Trimming left V 6 bases short and J 1 base short, with 15 bases between.